These T cell receptor beta chains were read from a single sample in a study of T cells in Graves' hyperthyroidism and ophthalmopathy. In TCRdb, the multiplex PCR reads were re-called with MiXCR into one record per CDR3 protein. This table has roughly 200,000 distinct CDR3 sequences, around 20% appearing once. The sequenced sample consisted of blood. The receptors were sampled from a man between 40 and 49 years old with Graves' hyperthyroidism. CDR3s leave out the opening cysteine and the closing phenylalanine or tryptophan.

V	J	CDR3
TRBV18	TRBJ1-1	ASSTSGPNTEAF
TRBV29-1	TRBJ2-5	SVRRGPETQY
TRBV20-1	TRBJ2-1	SARGAGGASYNEQF
TRBV30	TRBJ1-4	AWSSQPLVQGDEKLF
TRBV5-1	TRBJ2-3	ASSLIGLAGTDTQY
TRBV10-3	TRBJ1-5	AISGGGNQPQH
TRBV5-5	TRBJ2-7	ASSQIDWDSYEQY
TRBV4-3	TRBJ2-1	ASSQDRGAGGLYEQF
TRBV3-1	TRBJ2-1	ASSQGVLAAGPEQF
TRBV24-1	TRBJ2-1	ATSDLEYNEQF
TRBV19	TRBJ1-2	ATGVAGFGYGYT
TRBV19	TRBJ1-5	ASSIQINQPQH
TRBV20-1	TRBJ2-4	SARTGRAKNIQY
TRBV15	TRBJ1-4	ATSTGYRGSTNEKLF
TRBV12-3/TRBV12-4	TRBJ1-4	ASSQIRGRDEKLF
TRBV4-3	TRBJ1-2	ASSQVTLASNYGYT
TRBV7-9	TRBJ2-7	ASSPWDSVYEQY
TRBV19	TRBJ2-2	ASKVWGDANTGELF
TRBV12-3/TRBV12-4	TRBJ2-4	ASSFEDIQY